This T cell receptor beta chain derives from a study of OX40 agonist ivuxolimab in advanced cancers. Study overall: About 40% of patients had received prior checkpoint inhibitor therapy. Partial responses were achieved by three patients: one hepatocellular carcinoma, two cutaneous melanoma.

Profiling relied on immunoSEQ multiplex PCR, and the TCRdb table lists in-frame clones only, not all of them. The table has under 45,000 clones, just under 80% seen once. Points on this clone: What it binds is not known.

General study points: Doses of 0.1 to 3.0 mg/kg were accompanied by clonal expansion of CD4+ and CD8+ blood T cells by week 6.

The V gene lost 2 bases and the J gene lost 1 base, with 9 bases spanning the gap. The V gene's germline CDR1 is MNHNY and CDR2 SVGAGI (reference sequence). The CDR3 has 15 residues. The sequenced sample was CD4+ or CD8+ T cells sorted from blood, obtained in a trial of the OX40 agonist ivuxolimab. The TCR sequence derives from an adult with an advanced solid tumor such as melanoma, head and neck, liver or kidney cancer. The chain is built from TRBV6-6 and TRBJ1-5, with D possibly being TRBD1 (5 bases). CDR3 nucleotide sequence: TGTGCCAGCAGTTACGGTAGGGGAAGCAATCAGCCCCAGCATTTT. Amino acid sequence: CASSYGRGSNQPQHF.